This T cell receptor gamma chain was recovered during a study of γδ T cells in repeated Plasmodium falciparum infection. Study context: Some Malian samples span acute malaria episodes; others come from no-transmission periods.

TCRdb re-identified clones in the multiplex PCR reads via CATT. The repertoire holds 20,000 to 30,000 gamma-chain clones, with under 3% as singletons. In this sample, this clone turned up many times. This DNA translates differently at residue 9 from the TCRdb protein, which is that of a much larger clone; a read error is likely, and the protein shown is the DNA's own translation. Bulk repertoires came from Vgamma9/Vdelta2+ or Vdelta2-negative gammadelta T cells flow-sorted from PBMC. CDR1 is EGSNGY, CDR2 YDSYNSKV, per germline. CDR3 size: 17 residues. Trimming cost V 0 bases and J 1 base; bases outside gene matches: 8.

The source material was gamma-delta T cells from blood. V and J are TRGV2 and TRGJP2. Here the J gene came from matching the DNA to germline, since TCRdb omits it. The sequence derives from a pool of human donors (malaria-infected and uninfected, not separated). The chain's CDR3 is CATWDGPYLSSDWIKTF. The CDR3 DNA sequence: TGTGCCACCTGGGACGGGCCTTACCTTAGTAGTGATTGGATCAAGACGTTT.